This entry is about one TCR beta chain. Per the original methods: Reference gene primer amplification gave estimated nucleated cell counts. Generated by immunoSEQ multiplex PCR, the TCRdb table keeps only in-frame clones and is missing some. That table gives V, J and clone size, and the DNA gave D and trimming. The data contain about 150,000 clones, around 91% of them seen just once; the ten biggest clones take up just over 3%. The CDR3 runs 12 residues. The germline CDR1 and CDR2 sequences are SGHTA and FQGTGA. V was shortened by 5 bases and J by 6 bases, with 7 bases between the two germline ends. The source of the sample is a study of blood T cell repertoires in COVID-19. Study context: Italy, Spain and the United States were the sources of the convalescent and acute COVID-19 samples. The cDNA or gDNA used as material had been derived from T cells, B-cell-depleted T cells, or PBMCs.

The rearrangement links TRBV7-3 to TRBJ2-2; D might be TRBD1 (5 bases). This TCR was recovered from a woman aged 60-75 years with active COVID-19. Sequencing was carried out using peripheral blood. The DNA of the CDR3 is TGTGCCAGCAGCGAAGGGGCCGGGGAGCTGTTTTTT. This translates into CASSEGAGELFF.